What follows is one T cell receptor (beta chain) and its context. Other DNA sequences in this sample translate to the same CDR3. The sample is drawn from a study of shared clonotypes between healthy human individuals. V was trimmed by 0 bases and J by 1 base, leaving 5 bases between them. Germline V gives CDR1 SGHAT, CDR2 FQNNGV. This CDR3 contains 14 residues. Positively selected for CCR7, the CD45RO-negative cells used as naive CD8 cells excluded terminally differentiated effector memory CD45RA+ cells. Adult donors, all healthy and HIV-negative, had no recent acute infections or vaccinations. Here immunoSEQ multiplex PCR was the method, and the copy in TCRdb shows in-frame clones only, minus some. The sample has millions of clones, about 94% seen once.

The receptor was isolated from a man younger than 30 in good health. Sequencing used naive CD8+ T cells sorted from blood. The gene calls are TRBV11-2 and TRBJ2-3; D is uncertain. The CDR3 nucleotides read TGTGCCAGCAGCTTAGAGGGCGGCACAGATACGCAGTATTTT. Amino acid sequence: CASSLEGGTDTQYF.